The 8 T cell receptor beta chains given below trace back to one sample, sequenced in a study of shared clonotypes between healthy human individuals. The method was immunoSEQ multiplex PCR; TCRdb's version includes in-frame clones alone and lacks a portion of them. The sample contains 2,500,000 or so clones, more than 80% of which appear only once. Source material: naive CD4+ T cells sorted from blood. Subset defined: CD45RA+ positively selected. These receptor sequences come from a man aged 18-30 years in good health.

The J gene is TRBJ2-1, the V gene TRBV4-1; tentative D call: TRBD2 (5 bases). V shed 0 bases and J shed 5 bases, with 8 bases lying between them. The CDR3 loop spans 14 amino acids. Germline assignment: CDR1 MGHRA and CDR2 YSYEKL. The CDR3 region is CASSQDASHNEQFF. In DNA, the CDR3 is TGCGCCAGCAGCCAAGATGCTAGCCACAATGAGCAGTTCTTC.

This rearrangement joins TRBV18 to TRBJ2-3, with D possibly called TRBD1 or TRBD2 (6 bases each). Trimming left V 2 bases short and J 4 bases short, with 19 bases between. The germline V gene encodes CDR1 KGHSH and CDR2 LQKENI. The CDR3 runs to 17 residues. The CDR3 DNA reads TGTGCCAGCTCACCATTGGGGGCTGTGCCGGGGGCAGATACGCAGTATTTT. It codes for CASSPLGAVPGADTQYF.

V gene TRBV30 combines with J gene TRBJ1-5; D unclear. Trimming took off 0 bases at V and 6 bases at J, with 9 bases between the two ends. The CDR3 length is 13 residues. Germline-derived CDR1 and CDR2 are GTSNPN and SVGIG (reference sequence). The CDR3 DNA follows: TGTGCCTGGAGTGTGGCGGCTGGTCAGCCCCAGCATTTT. Translated, it gives CAWSVAAGQPQHF.

This clone has a single count. The V and J genes are TRBV7-9 and TRBJ2-7; tentative D call: TRBD1 (5 bases). V shed 1 base and J shed 0 bases, with 10 bases lying between them. This CDR3 has 15 amino acids. Germline CDR1 SEHNR, CDR2 FQNEAQ (reference sequence). The CDR3 nucleotides read TGTGCCAGCAGCTTAGTCGGCAGGGACTCCTACGAGCAGTACTTC. The encoded protein is CASSLVGRDSYEQYF.

The chain links TRBV7-9 to TRBJ2-5; no clear D. Germline loops: CDR1 SEHNR, CDR2 FQNEAQ (reference sequence). The germline V and J ends were trimmed by 0 bases and 1 base, with 9 bases remaining between them. The CDR3 is made up of 15 amino acids. In DNA, the CDR3 is TGTGCCAGCAGCTTAGCGGTAACAGTCCAAGAGACCCAGTACTTC. This encodes CASSLAVTVQETQYF.

The chain carries TRBV5-4 and TRBJ2-3; D unclear. This CDR3 is 15 amino acids long. CDR1 and CDR2 (germline): SGHNT, YYREEE (reference sequence). With 0 bases removed from V and 1 base from J, the gap between germline ends came to 9 bases. The CDR3 spells CASSLDRLGTDTQYF. The DNA of the CDR3 is TGTGCCAGCAGCTTGGATCGGCTAGGCACAGATACGCAGTATTTT. The variable domain in full, with the rest retrieved from reference TRBV5-4 and TRBJ2-3, is ETGVTQSPTHLIKTRGQQVTLRCSSQSGHNTVSWYQQALGQGPQFIFQYYREEENGRGNFPPRFSGLQFPNYSSELNVNALELDDSALYLCASSLDRLGTDTQYFGPGTRLTVL.

The chain links TRBV19 to TRBJ1-1; D possibly corresponds to TRBD1 (5 bases). Trimming shortened V by 4 bases and J by 7 bases, and 10 bases separated the two germline ends. Germline assignment: CDR1 LNHDA and CDR2 SQIVND (reference sequence). This CDR3 comprises 12 residues. This CDR3 is CASSTGRVEAFF. CDR3 nucleotides: TGTGCCAGTAGTACAGGGAGGGTTGAAGCTTTCTTT.

The chain has TRBV7-6 and TRBJ2-5; TRBD2 matches 7 bases. Losses at the gene ends were 5 bases for V and 7 bases for J; bases not matched to a gene: 1. The CDR3 contains 11 residues. CDR1 is SGHVS and CDR2 is FNYEAQ in the germline V gene. CDR3 coding DNA: TGTGCCAGCAGCGGGGGGGGGACCCAGTACTTC. Protein: CASSGGGTQYF.